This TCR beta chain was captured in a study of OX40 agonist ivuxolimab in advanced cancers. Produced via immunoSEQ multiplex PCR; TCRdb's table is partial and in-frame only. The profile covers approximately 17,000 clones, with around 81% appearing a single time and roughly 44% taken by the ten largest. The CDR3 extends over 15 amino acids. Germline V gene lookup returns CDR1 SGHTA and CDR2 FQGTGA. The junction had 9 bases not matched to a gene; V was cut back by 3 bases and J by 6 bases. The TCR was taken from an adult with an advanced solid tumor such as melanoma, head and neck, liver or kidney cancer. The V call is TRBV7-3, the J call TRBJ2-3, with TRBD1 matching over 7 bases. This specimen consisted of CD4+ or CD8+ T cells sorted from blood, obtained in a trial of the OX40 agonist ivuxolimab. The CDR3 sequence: CASSFTLTGTDTQYF. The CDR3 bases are TGTGCCAGCAGCTTTACTTTGACAGGGACCGATACGCAGTATTTT.